A single sample gave rise to the 9 T cell receptor beta chains below, sequenced in a study of blood T cell repertoires in COVID-19. The table came from immunoSEQ multiplex PCR; TCRdb's copy has only in-frame clones and leaves some out. The table includes roughly 40,000 clones, roughly nine tenths detected once. The sample comprised peripheral blood. All receptors derive from a human donor in a cohort sampled during active COVID-19.

CDR3 amino acids: CASSLWQDTEAFF. The CDR3 nucleotides read TGCGCCAGCAGCTTGTGGCAGGACACTGAAGCTTTCTTT. The J gene is TRBJ1-1, the V gene TRBV5-1; no firm D call. Trimming took 1 base from V and 3 from J, leaving 7 bases between them. The CDR3 is 13 residues long. Germline V CDR1 and CDR2: SGHRS, YFSETQ.

V and J are TRBV13 and TRBJ2-7, with a tentative D call TRBD1 (6 bases). Trimming pared 5 bases from V and 3 bases from J, leaving 17 bases between. CDR1 and CDR2 (germline): PRHDT, FYEKMQ (reference sequence). The CDR3 is 15 residues long. Written as DNA, the CDR3 is TGTGCCAGCAGCCTCCAACAGGGCCGTAGCTACGAGCAGTACTTC. Its protein product is CASSLQQGRSYEQYF.

The rearrangement links TRBV6-1 to TRBJ1-3; D may be TRBD1 (6 bases). The CDR3 runs to 17 residues. The germline gives CDR1 MNHNS, CDR2 SASEGT. V was shortened by 4 bases and J by 0 bases, with 16 bases between the two germline ends. CDR3 sequence reads: CASSGAPWTVSGNTIYF. CDR3 DNA sequence: TGTGCCAGCAGTGGCGCTCCCTGGACAGTCTCTGGAAACACCATATATTTT.

The chain employs TRBV7-9 and TRBJ2-7; 10 bases agree with TRBD2. Germline V lookup: CDR1 SEHNR, CDR2 FQNEAQ (reference sequence). The CDR3 extends over 14 amino acids. V shed 4 bases and J 6 bases; nucleotides not matched to a gene: 6. The CDR3 spells CASSSAGGPVEQYF. The CDR3 DNA is TGTGCCAGCAGCTCAGCGGGAGGGCCGGTCGAGCAGTACTTC.

The V gene is TRBV10-3, the J gene TRBJ2-2, with TRBD2 identical over 9 bases. Trimming took 2 bases from V and 4 from J; bases not matched to a gene: 2. CDR1 and CDR2 (germline): ENHRY, SYGVKD. The CDR3 contains 15 residues. DNA for the CDR3: TGTGCCATCAGTGAGATAGCGGGAGTCACCGGGGAGCTGTTTTTT. Translation: CAISEIAGVTGELFF.

V gene TRBV19 combines with J gene TRBJ2-3, with a tentative D call TRBD1 (6 bases). The CDR3 sequence is 15 residues long. CDR1 is LNHDA and CDR2 is SQIVND in the germline V gene (reference sequence). The V gene lost 1 base and the J gene lost 2 bases, with 10 bases spanning the gap. In DNA, the CDR3 is TGTGCCAGTAGTATAGCTGGGGGCCTCACAGATACGCAGTATTTT. Translation gives CASSIAGGLTDTQYF.

V is TRBV9 and J is TRBJ2-7; TRBD1 agrees at 8 bases. Germline trimming cut 0 bases from V and 3 bases from J; bases unmatched to any gene: 2. The CDR3 covers 14 residues. CDR1 is SGDLS and CDR2 is YYNGEE in the germline V gene. CDR3 region: CASSVGGTGYEQYF. CDR3 coding DNA: TGTGCCAGCAGCGTAGGGGGGACAGGCTACGAGCAGTACTTC.

The V and J genes are TRBV2 and TRBJ2-1, with 11 bases that match TRBD2. This CDR3 contains 15 residues. V was pared by 6 bases and J by 8 bases, with 9 bases of the junction left unmatched. The germline CDR1 and CDR2 sequences are SNHLY and FYNNEI. The CDR3 coding sequence is TGTGCCAGCAGCCTTAGCGGGGGGGCTTACCATGAGCAGTTCTTC. It translates to CASSLSGGAYHEQFF.

This sequence joins TRBV5-8 and TRBJ2-1, with 7 nucleotides matching TRBD2. Germline V gene data show CDR1 as SGHTS and CDR2 as YDEGEE. After removal of 5 bases from V and 6 bases from J, the junction contained 11 bases not matched to a gene. The CDR3 covers 15 residues. DNA for the CDR3: TGTGCCAGCAGGCCCACCGGGGGAGGGATCAATGAGCAGTTCTTC. Its protein product is CASRPTGGGINEQFF.